This T cell receptor (beta chain) comes out of a study of OX40 agonist ivuxolimab in advanced cancers. Across the whole study: Each dose-escalation patient presented with hepatocellular carcinoma, melanoma, renal cell or head and neck cancer.

Sampled blood was obtained at baseline, cycle 4 day 1, and cycle 7 day 1. Produced via immunoSEQ multiplex PCR; TCRdb's table is partial and in-frame only. The sample carries fewer than 85,000 clones, about 88% recorded once. The CDR3 loop spans 14 amino acids. The V gene lost 3 bases and the J gene lost 4 bases, with 12 bases spanning the gap. The germline V gene has CDR1 LNHDA and CDR2 SQIVND (reference sequence). This clonotype was obtained from an adult with an advanced solid tumor such as melanoma, head and neck, liver or kidney cancer. This chain connects TRBV19 to TRBJ1-2, with no clear D. This specimen consisted of CD4+ or CD8+ T cells sorted from blood, obtained in a trial of the OX40 agonist ivuxolimab. The CDR3 sequence is CASSMDHGSYGYTF. In nucleotides, the CDR3 is TGTGCCAGTAGTATGGATCACGGGAGCTATGGCTACACCTTC.